The 22 T cell receptor beta chains in this list originate from one sample, sequenced in a study of T cell responses to AZD1222 COVID-19 vaccine. Here immunoSEQ multiplex PCR was the method, and the copy in TCRdb shows in-frame clones only, minus some. The sample includes 150,000 or so clones, 75% to 95% seen only once; the top ten take around 2.8%. Sequencing was performed on peripheral blood, taken on day 0 of MenACWY control vaccination. All receptors derive from an adult in good health.

J is TRBJ2-3 and V is TRBV7-2; D is possibly TRBD2 (6 bases). V was pared by 6 bases and J by 2 bases, with 9 bases between. The CDR3 runs to 13 residues. CDR1 and CDR2 from the germline V gene are SGHTA and FQGNSA. The CDR3 DNA reads TGTGCCAGCAGGGGGGGTAACACAGATACGCAGTATTTT. Translation gives CASRGGNTDTQYF.

The chain links TRBV7-2 to TRBJ1-4; perhaps TRBD1 as D (5 bases). Trimming took 1 base from V and 7 from J, leaving 13 bases between them. In germline, CDR1 is SGHTA, CDR2 FQGNSA. There are 15 residues in the CDR3. The CDR3: CASSLGGESGEKLFF. The DNA for the CDR3 is TGTGCCAGCAGCTTAGGGGGGGAATCCGGTGAAAAACTGTTTTTT.

The gene calls are TRBV5-1 and TRBJ1-3; D is unresolved. The V gene's germline CDR1 is SGHRS and CDR2 YFSETQ. This CDR3 has 16 residues. Trimming removed 0 bases at V and 2 bases at J, with 12 bases between. The CDR3 nucleotides are TGCGCCAGCAGCTTGGCCGGAAGGGTTGCTGGAAACACCATATATTTT. Translating gives CASSLAGRVAGNTIYF.

The chain employs TRBV5-5 and TRBJ2-2; D remains ambiguous. Germline lookup yields CDR1 SGHKS and CDR2 YYEKEE (reference sequence). Trimming removed 3 bases at V and 4 bases at J, with 13 bases between. The CDR3 is made up of 15 amino acids. CDR3 residues: CASSSLSAITGELFF. CDR3 coding DNA: TGTGCCAGCAGCTCACTCTCAGCTATCACCGGGGAGCTGTTTTTT.

J is TRBJ2-1 and V is TRBV5-4, with 7 bases fitting TRBD2. This CDR3 has 17 amino acids. The J segment lost 6 bases and the V segment lost 3 bases, leaving 15 bases of the junction unmatched. Germline-derived CDR1 and CDR2 are SGHNT and YYREEE (reference sequence). CDR3 in amino acids: CASSWGGRPSGSNEQFF. CDR3 coding DNA: TGTGCCAGCAGCTGGGGGGGGAGGCCCTCCGGTAGCAATGAGCAGTTCTTC.

The gene calls are TRBV11-2 and TRBJ2-7, with a possible D match to TRBD2 (5 bases). CDR1 and CDR2 (germline): SGHAT, FQNNGV. Deletions cut 5 bases from V and 2 bases from J, with 13 bases between. This CDR3 has 14 amino acids. The CDR3 sequence is CASSLTSPTYEQYF. CDR3 bases: TGTGCCAGCAGCCTTACTAGTCCCACCTACGAGCAGTACTTC. The full variable domain, in which reference TRBV11-2 and TRBJ2-7 provide the parts outside the CDR3, is EAGVAQSPRYKIIEKRQSVAFWCNPISGHATLYWYQQILGQGPKLLIQFQNNGVVDDSQLPKDRFSAERLKGVDSTLKIQPAKLEDSAVYLCASSLTSPTYEQYFGPGTRLTVT.

The J gene is TRBJ1-2, the V gene TRBV18; D is perhaps TRBD1 (5 bases). The V end was cut by 6 bases, the J end by 6 bases, with 17 bases between. The CDR3 consists of 14 residues. The V gene's germline CDR1 is KGHSH and CDR2 LQKENI. CDR3 protein: CASSAGPLTDGYTF. The CDR3 DNA reads TGTGCCAGCTCTGCGGGGCCTCTCACCGATGGCTACACCTTC. Looking up the rest from reference TRBV18 and TRBJ1-2 gives the full variable domain: NAGVMQNPRHLVRRRGQEARLRCSPMKGHSHVYWYRQLPEEGLKFMVYLQKENIIDESGMPKERFSAEFPKEGPSILRIQQVVRGDSAAYFCASSAGPLTDGYTFGSGTRLTVV.

This chain uses TRBV2 with TRBJ1-2; unclear D gene. CDR1 SNHLY and CDR2 FYNNEI come from the germline V gene. CDR3 length: 14 residues. The germline V and J ends were trimmed by 3 bases and 7 bases, with 15 bases remaining between them. The chain's CDR3 is CASSDRARRVGYTF. The CDR3, as DNA: TGTGCCAGCAGTGACCGAGCTAGACGGGTTGGCTACACCTTC.

The rearrangement uses TRBV7-6 and TRBJ2-6, with D perhaps matching TRBD2 (6 bases). Germline CDR1 is SGHVS and CDR2 is FNYEAQ. The CDR3 spans 17 residues. The ends were cut back, 2 bases at V and 0 bases at J, with 11 bases in the middle. CDR3 region: CASSLRQTSSGANVLTF. The CDR3 DNA is TGTGCCAGCAGCTTACGTCAGACTAGCTCTGGGGCCAACGTCCTGACTTTC.

This chain uses TRBV19 with TRBJ2-6; a weak D match, TRBD2 (5 bases). CDR3 length: 16 amino acids. From germline, CDR1 is LNHDA and CDR2 SQIVND (reference sequence). V was clipped by 1 base and J by 3 bases, with 10 bases between them. CDR3 in DNA: TGTGCCAGTAGTATAGTAAAAGGGAGTGGGGCCAACGTCCTGACTTTC. Translated, it gives CASSIVKGSGANVLTF. Variable domain in full (rest from reference TRBV19 and TRBJ2-6): DGGITQSPKYLFRKEGQNVTLSCEQNLNHDAMYWYRQDPGQGLRLIYYSQIVNDFQKGDIAEGYSVSREKKESFPLTVTSAQKNPTAFYLCASSIVKGSGANVLTFGAGSRLTVL.

The V and J genes are TRBV18 and TRBJ1-2; 9 bases are a match to TRBD1. The CDR3 covers 16 residues. After removal of 3 bases from V and 4 bases from J, the junction contained 9 bases not matched to a gene. Germline CDR1 KGHSH, CDR2 LQKENI. CDR3 residues: CASSPGTGTGTYGYTF. CDR3 bases: TGTGCCAGCTCACCTGGGACCGGGACAGGGACCTATGGCTACACCTTC. The variable domain in full, completed from reference TRBV18 and TRBJ1-2, reads NAGVMQNPRHLVRRRGQEARLRCSPMKGHSHVYWYRQLPEEGLKFMVYLQKENIIDESGMPKERFSAEFPKEGPSILRIQQVVRGDSAAYFCASSPGTGTGTYGYTFGSGTRLTVV.

V is TRBV28 and J is TRBJ2-7, with D unresolved. V was pared by 5 bases and J by 4 bases, with 9 bases between. The CDR3 totals 12 residues. The germline CDR1 and CDR2 sequences are MDHEN and SYDVKM. This CDR3 reads CASSPLGYEQYF. CDR3 in DNA: TGTGCCAGCAGTCCTTTGGGTTACGAGCAGTACTTC.

The rearrangement joins TRBV27 to TRBJ1-3; a weak D match, TRBD1 (6 bases). V lost 6 bases, J lost 2 bases, and 8 bases lay in between. Germline-derived CDR1 and CDR2 are MNHEY and SMNVEV (reference sequence). The CDR3 loop spans 13 amino acids. The CDR3 region has the DNA TGTGCCAGCAGGACAGGTGCTGGAAACACCATATATTTT. It translates to CASRTGAGNTIYF.

This chain joins TRBV5-4 and TRBJ1-3; D is uncertain. The CDR3 totals 16 residues. The V end was cut by 1 base, the J end by 0 bases, with 11 bases between. Germline CDR1 and CDR2: SGHNT and YYREEE (reference sequence). The CDR3 sequence: CASSLREPASGNTIYF. The CDR3 region has the DNA TGTGCCAGCAGCTTGCGGGAACCAGCCTCTGGAAACACCATATATTTT.

The chain uses TRBV28 and TRBJ1-1; tentative D call: TRBD1 (6 bases). The CDR3 has 15 amino acids. The germline CDR1 and CDR2 sequences are MDHEN and SYDVKM. V was trimmed by 7 bases and J by 4 bases, leaving 19 bases between them. The CDR3 nucleotides read TGTGCCAGCACACGTGGGGGCCGGTGGGGCACTGAAGCTTTCTTT. Its translation: CASTRGGRWGTEAFF.

The rearrangement links TRBV7-8 to TRBJ2-7, with 10 bases aligning to TRBD2. CDR1 is SGHVS, CDR2 FQNEAQ, per germline. This CDR3 has 16 amino acids. With 4 bases clipped from V and 2 bases from J, the junction kept 8 bases outside the gene matches. The CDR3 DNA sequence: TGTGCCAGCAGCTACCGAAGCGGGAGGGCCGCCTACGAGCAGTACTTC. Encoded protein: CASSYRSGRAAYEQYF.

This chain connects TRBV19 to TRBJ1-5; the match to TRBD1 covers 7 bases. Germline V gene sequence: CDR1 LNHDA, CDR2 SQIVND (reference sequence). V was clipped by 10 bases and J by 7 bases; unmatched bases: 13. The CDR3 totals 14 residues. Here the CDR3 DNA reads TGTGCCACCGGGGACAGCCTTACGGGACAGCCCCAGCATTTT. Translation gives CATGDSLTGQPQHF. Complete variable domain (other parts from reference TRBV19 and TRBJ1-5): DGGITQSPKYLFRKEGQNVTLSCEQNLNHDAMYWYRQDPGQGLRLIYYSQIVNDFQKGDIAEGYSVSREKKESFPLTVTSAQKNPTAFYLCATGDSLTGQPQHFGDGTRLSIL.

J is TRBJ1-2 and V is TRBV5-1, with D perhaps matching TRBD1 (5 bases). This CDR3 region has 15 residues. Germline V gene data show CDR1 as SGHRS and CDR2 as YFSETQ. Trimming took off 0 bases at V and 1 base at J, with 10 bases between the two ends. The CDR3 protein is CASSLDWGSNYGYTF. The DNA for the CDR3 is TGCGCCAGCAGCTTGGATTGGGGCAGTAACTATGGCTACACCTTC.

The chain links TRBV27 to TRBJ1-2; no definite D call. Trimming took 5 bases from V and 2 from J, leaving 15 bases between them. Germline V gene lookup returns CDR1 MNHEY and CDR2 SMNVEV (reference sequence). The length of the CDR3 is 15 residues. CDR3 DNA sequence: TGTGCCAGCAGTCCAAACCCACTGAGAAACTATGGCTACACCTTC. Its translation: CASSPNPLRNYGYTF.

V usage is TRBV5-1 and J usage is TRBJ2-7; maybe TRBD2 (6 bases). Deletions cut 4 bases from V and 6 bases from J, with 17 bases between. The CDR3 extends over 14 amino acids. Germline CDR1 and CDR2: SGHRS and YFSETQ. CDR3 DNA: TGCGCCAGCAGCCCCGGGACTCCACCGGTCGAGCAGTACTTC. It is translated as CASSPGTPPVEQYF.

The V and J genes are TRBV6-4 and TRBJ2-1, with TRBD2 matching 8 bases. CDR1 and CDR2 (germline): MRHNA, SNTAGT. V lost 9 bases, J lost 8 bases, and 3 bases stayed unmatched. This CDR3 region has 11 residues. CDR3 residues: CASLGRDEQFF. CDR3 DNA sequence: TGTGCCAGTCTCGGGAGGGATGAGCAGTTCTTC.

The gene calls are TRBV5-4 and TRBJ1-1; 9 positions agree with TRBD1. The CDR3 contains 15 residues. Germline CDR1 reads SGHNT; CDR2 reads YYREEE (reference sequence). Trimming at V came to 4 bases and at J to 1 base, leaving 5 bases not matched to a gene. The CDR3 bases are TGTGCCAGCAGCCCAACGGGACAGGGGAACACTGAAGCTTTCTTT. This gives the protein CASSPTGQGNTEAFF.